The TCR beta chain described here comes from a study of human T cells and chemical hapten exposure. V lost 4 bases and J lost 3, with 5 bases in between. The germline gives CDR1 GTSNPN, CDR2 SVGIG (reference sequence). This CDR3 region has 11 residues. Time point meaning: patch test 1, 2 weeks after DPC sensitization. Treatment indicated: therapeutic diphenylcyclopropenone sensitization with weekly scalp DPC. One entry per CDR3 protein, called by TCRdb with MiXCR from the RACE reads. Of tens of thousands of distinct CDR3 sequences listed, roughly a tenth are singletons. This clonotype was seen ten or more times.

The chain joins TRBV30 to TRBJ2-3; D is unclear. Sequencing was performed on whole blood, taken in connection with sensitization to the hapten diphenylcyclopropenone (DPC). This sequence originates from a man aged 40-49 years with alopecia areata. Some clones in this sample may be carry-over from other donors' samples. The CDR3 DNA sequence: TGTGCCTGGAAGGAGACAGATACGCAGTATTTT. It encodes CAWKETDTQYF.